This is a list of T cell receptor beta chains from one sample in a study of blood T cells in healthy people across ages. TCRdb re-called the 5' RACE reads through MiXCR, storing one row per CDR3 protein. The repertoire has 1.5 million to 2 million distinct CDR3 sequences, almost 35% of them found once; the top ten carry around 11%. The sample taken for sequencing was blood. The origin of the receptors is a woman in her 30s in good health. Each CDR3 is given with its conserved first and last residue. A D gene is named only where the DNA matches it firmly. Some rows mark clone size as missing; the rest say once, few, many or name a class of expanded clone.

J gene	V gene	clone size	D gene	CDR3 DNA	CDR3 protein
TRBJ2-5	TRBV20-1	.	.	TGCAGTGCTAGAGATCAACGTGAACTCCAAGAGACCCAGTACTTC	CSARDQRELQETQYF
TRBJ1-1	TRBV10-1	.	.	TGCGCCAGCAGTGAGTCGAGAGGCAGAGAGGGAACGGACACTGAAGCTTTCTTT	CASSESRGREGTDTEAFF
TRBJ2-5	TRBV9	.	.	TGTGCCAGCAGCGTAGCGGTAGATTACGTGCAGTACTTC	CASSVAVDYVQYF
TRBJ2-7	TRBV7-6	.	.	TGTGCCAGCAGCTTAACCCCGTGGCAGGGCCAGGGGCACGAGCAGTACTTC	CASSLTPWQGQGHEQYF
TRBJ2-7	TRBV12-3/TRBV12-4	many	.	TGTGCCAGCAGGCCCGACACTCACTACGAGCAGTACTTC	CASRPDTHYEQYF
TRBJ2-7	TRBV25-1	.	.	TGTGCCAGCAGTGAGTCCGGGACACCCTCCTACGAGCAGTACTTC	CASSESGTPSYEQYF
TRBJ1-5	TRBV20-1	few	.	TGCAGTGCTTCCAGCGGGGGACCAAATCAGCCCCAGCATTTT	CSASSGGPNQPQHF
TRBJ2-3	TRBV19	.	.	TGTGCCAGTAGTATTGGCCAGGGCTGGGGAACAGATACGCAGTATTTT	CASSIGQGWGTDTQYF
TRBJ2-1	TRBV2	.	TRBD2	TGTGCCAGCAGTGAAGGTAGCGGGAGCGATGAGCAGTTCTTC	CASSEGSGSDEQFF
TRBJ2-5	TRBV9	.	TRBD1	TGTGCCAGCAGCGGAGTCCAGGGGGCTGGGGAGACCCAGTACTTC	CASSGVQGAGETQYF
TRBJ2-1	TRBV5-1	.	TRBD2	TGCGCCAGCAGCCCCCAAGAAGCGGGAGTGTCTGAGCAGTTCTTC	CASSPQEAGVSEQFF
TRBJ2-1	TRBV6-5	few	.	TGTGCCAGCTATTCTGAGGGTTTTGCTGAGCAGTTCTTC	CASYSEGFAEQFF
TRBJ2-7	TRBV15	.	TRBD2	TGTGCCACCACGGGACTAGCGTCATACGAGCAGTACTTC	CATTGLASYEQYF
TRBJ1-1	TRBV6-1	.	.	TGTGCCAGCAGTGAGGAACCGAACACTGAAGCTTTCTTT	CASSEEPNTEAFF
TRBJ2-3	TRBV4-1	few	TRBD2	TGCACCAGCAGCCAAAGATGGACTAGCGGGGACACAGATACGCAGTATTTT	CTSSQRWTSGDTDTQYF
TRBJ1-4	TRBV9	.	.	TGTGCCAGCAGCCTCCATGACAGCGCAACTAATGAAAAACTGTTTTTT	CASSLHDSATNEKLFF
TRBJ1-5	TRBV15	.	.	TGTGCCGCCAGCAGAGCTGGGGGGCCGGGTCAGCCCCAGCATTTT	CAASRAGGPGQPQHF
TRBJ2-5	TRBV27	many	TRBD2	TGTGCCAGCAGTCCGGGGACTAGCGGGATAGAGACCCAGTACTTC	CASSPGTSGIETQYF
TRBJ1-1	TRBV27	few	.	TGTGCCAGCAGTTTATCAGGGATGGACACTGAAGCTTTCTTT	CASSLSGMDTEAFF
TRBJ2-2	TRBV29-1	.	.	TGCAGCGTTGAGTCGGGCACCGGGGAGCTGTTTTTT	CSVESGTGELFF
TRBJ2-1	TRBV5-1	.	.	TGCGCCAGCAGCTTCTCCGGGCGGGCCACAGGCAATGAGCAGTTCTTC	CASSFSGRATGNEQFF
TRBJ1-2	TRBV9	few	.	TGTGCCAGCAGCAATCCTAGATATGGCTACACCTTC	CASSNPRYGYTF